The sequence of this TCR beta chain was determined in a study of T cells after yellow fever vaccination. Each CDR3 protein is one row after TCRdb ran MiXCR on the 5' RACE reads. The profile covers 70,000 or so distinct CDR3 sequences, with about 7.3% appearing a single time and roughly 28% taken by the ten largest. This clonotype showed up many times. Its antigen is currently unknown. This CDR3 has 15 amino acids. V was trimmed by 7 bases and J by 1 base, leaving 15 bases between them. General study points: Although the secondary response was weaker, it peaked faster, at day 5 versus 15.

The receptor comes from a man aged 18 to 30 who received the YFV17D yellow fever vaccine. This chain connects TRBV23-1 to TRBJ2-3; D ambiguous. TRBV23-1 is sorted into the ORF group, with uncertain function. Sample: CD8+ T cells sorted from PBMCs, taken more than 8 days after the first yellow fever vaccination. This CDR3 reads CASTSVRSGTDTQYF. The CDR3 coding sequence is TGCGCCAGCACTTCCGTAAGGTCTGGCACAGATACGCAGTATTTT.